Listed below are T cell receptor beta chains from one sample, sequenced in a study of T cells in narcolepsy. Assay used: immunoSEQ multiplex PCR; TCRdb lists only in-frame clones, some missing. The sample lists under 35,000 clones, 79% occurring once. Sequenced: CD45RA- memory CD4+ T cells from PBMCs. These receptors were taken from a human donor with narcolepsy. The CDR3 runs from the conserved cysteine through the conserved F or W. Each record gives: clone size, V gene, J gene, D gene, CDR3 DNA, CDR3 protein. A D gene is named only where the DNA matches it firmly. Size tells how often a clone was seen (once, few, many) or the class of an expanded clone, and some rows leave it out.

>few|TRBV7-8|TRBJ2-3|TRBD2
TGTGCCAGCAGCTTCGTAGCGGGAGTGGTAGATACGCAGTATTTT
CASSFVAGVVDTQYF
>once|TRBV7-3|TRBJ2-1|.
TGTGCCAGCAGCATTACCGGGACAAAGAGCTCCTACAATGAGCAGTTCTTC
CASSITGTKSSYNEQFF
>.|TRBV9|TRBJ2-1|.
TGTGCCAGCAGCGTAGGACTACTTCCCAATGGGCAGTTCTTC
CASSVGLLPNGQFF
>.|TRBV19|TRBJ1-5|.
TGTGCCAGTACCGCGGACAGTTATCCCAATCAGCCCCAGCATTTT
CASTADSYPNQPQHF
>.|TRBV7-2|TRBJ2-5|.
TGTGCCAGCAGCTTAGCGTCTTCTGGGACCGGGACCCAGTACTTC
CASSLASSGTGTQYF
>few|TRBV7-9|TRBJ2-1|TRBD2
TGTGCCAGCAGCCCACCGGGGGGCGGGAGGTTCTACAATGAGCAGTTCTTC
CASSPPGGGRFYNEQFF
>.|TRBV11-2|TRBJ2-2|.
TGTGCCAGCAGCTCCACTAGAGGTCCATCCCCCGGGGAGCTGTTTTTT
CASSSTRGPSPGELFF
>.|TRBV28|TRBJ2-1|TRBD2
TGTGCCAGCAGTCTATCAGGGCTAGCGGGAGTAGGCGAGCAGTTCTTC
CASSLSGLAGVGEQFF
>.|TRBV5-6|TRBJ1-1|.
TGTGCCAGCAGCTTCGGCCGCGGAAAGGGAGGAGCTTTCTTT
CASSFGRGKGGAFF
>.|TRBV2|TRBJ2-3|.
TGTGCCAGCAGTGGAGCCGACGGTGTCTTAGATACGCAGTATTTT
CASSGADGVLDTQYF
>.|TRBV18|TRBJ2-2|.
TGTGCCAGCTCACGAGGGGTAACCGGGGAGCTGTTTTTT
CASSRGVTGELFF
>.|TRBV14|TRBJ2-1|TRBD1
TGTGCCAGCAGCCCACTGCCGACAGGGGCCTACAATGAGCAGTTCTTC
CASSPLPTGAYNEQFF
>few|TRBV6-6|TRBJ2-7|.
TGTGCCAGCAGTCAGACCAGGGTACGAGGGGACGAGCAGTACTTC
CASSQTRVRGDEQYF
>.|TRBV14|TRBJ2-1|.
TGTGCCAGCAGCCAAGGTAGGGGGGCTGCTACTTACAATGAGCAGTTCTTC
CASSQGRGAATYNEQFF
>.|TRBV6-1|TRBJ1-1|.
TGTGCCAGCAGTGGAAGGATGGGGATGAACACTGAAGCTTTCTTT
CASSGRMGMNTEAFF
>.|TRBV5-3|TRBJ1-5|.
TGTGCCAGAAGAGGGGGGCAATATAGCAATCAGCCCCAGCATTTT
CARRGGQYSNQPQHF
>.|TRBV7-2|TRBJ2-3|TRBD2
TGTGCCAGCAGCTCTCCTTTGACTAGCGGGGGACTCACAGATACGCAGTATTTT
CASSSPLTSGGLTDTQYF
>.|TRBV5-4|TRBJ1-3|.
TGTGCCAGCAGATTAGAGGGAAACTCTGGAAACACCATATATTTT
CASRLEGNSGNTIYF
>.|TRBV6-5|TRBJ2-7|TRBD1
TGTGCCAGCAGTGCCGGGACAGGACCTTCCTACGAGCAGTACTTC
CASSAGTGPSYEQYF
>.|TRBV30|TRBJ2-7|.
TGTGCCTGGAGTGTACCCGGATCCTACGAGCAGTACTTC
CAWSVPGSYEQYF
>.|TRBV30|TRBJ2-5|TRBD2
TGTGCCTGGGAAAGCGGGAACCAAGAGACCCAGTACTTC
CAWESGNQETQYF
>.|TRBV5-1|TRBJ2-2|TRBD1
TGCGCCAGCAGCCCGGACAGGGTTGCGACCGGGGAGCTGTTTTTT
CASSPDRVATGELFF
>.|TRBV4-1|TRBJ2-1|TRBD2
TGCGCCAGCAGCCAACTCAATAGCGGGAGACCATACAATGAGCAGTTCTTC
CASSQLNSGRPYNEQFF
>.|TRBV19|TRBJ2-7|.
TGTGCCAGTAGTATGGTTCCGGGAGCGGTATACGAGCAGTACTTC
CASSMVPGAVYEQYF
>.|TRBV6-5|TRBJ1-2|TRBD1
TGTGCCAGCAGAGGGGGCTGGGGCTATGGCTACACCTTC
CASRGGWGYGYTF
>.|TRBV5-6|TRBJ1-2|.
TGTGCCAGCAGCCCCGAGGGGGGATGGGGCTACACCTTC
CASSPEGGWGYTF
>.|TRBV19|TRBJ1-2|.
TGTGCCAGTCGGTACGGTAACTATGGCTACACCTTC
CASRYGNYGYTF
>.|TRBV30|TRBJ1-5|.
TGTGCCTGGAGTGTCTATCTGGGTAATAGCAATCAGCCCCAGCATTTT
CAWSVYLGNSNQPQHF
>once|TRBV15|TRBJ1-2|.
TGTGCCACCAGCAGAGGCCGTGGGGTCTATGGCTACACCTTC
CATSRGRGVYGYTF
>once|TRBV5-1|TRBJ2-5|.
TGCGCCAGCAGCTCAGGGAACTATCAAGAGACCCAGTACTTC
CASSSGNYQETQYF
>.|TRBV7-3|TRBJ1-3|TRBD1
TGTGCCAGCAGCTTACAGGGGGGAGCTGGAAACACCATATATTTT
CASSLQGGAGNTIYF
>.|TRBV6-1|TRBJ2-6|.
TGTGCCAGCAGTGAGTTGGGGTCAGGGGCCAACGTCCTGACTTTC
CASSELGSGANVLTF
>.|TRBV6-1|TRBJ2-7|TRBD2
TGTGCCAGCCCTAAGACTAGCGGGACCTACGAGCAGTACTTC
CASPKTSGTYEQYF
>.|TRBV6-1|TRBJ1-1|TRBD1
TGTGCCAGCAGTAACCGACAGGGCACTGAAGCTTTCTTT
CASSNRQGTEAFF
>.|TRBV19|TRBJ2-6|.
TGTGCCAGTACCAACGGGAGCTCTGGGGCCAACGTCCTGACTTTC
CASTNGSSGANVLTF
>.|TRBV13|TRBJ2-7|.
TGTGCCAGCAGCTATCAACAGGGATCCATAGTTAGCGAGCAGTACTTC
CASSYQQGSIVSEQYF
>.|TRBV6-4|TRBJ2-3|TRBD2
TGTGCCAGCAGTGTCGGACTAGGTCCCTCAGATACGCAGTATTTT
CASSVGLGPSDTQYF
>.|TRBV5-1|TRBJ2-3|.
TGCGCCAGCAGCTTGTCCACAGGAAGCATGCTTATAGATACGCAGTATTTT
CASSLSTGSMLIDTQYF
>.|TRBV4-1|TRBJ2-3|.
TGCGCCAGCGCCCTAGTCGGCGGGTATAACACAGATACGCAGTATTTT
CASALVGGYNTDTQYF
>.|TRBV6-1|TRBJ2-2|.
TGTGCCAGCAGTGTTGGTTCGGGGAACACCGGGGAGCTGTTTTTT
CASSVGSGNTGELFF
>few|TRBV5-4|TRBJ1-1|.
TGTGCCAGCAGCTTTCAACAGGGACTCACTGAAGCTTTCTTT
CASSFQQGLTEAFF
>.|TRBV11-2|TRBJ1-1|.
TGTGCCAGCAGCCCTAGGGTGAACACTGAAGCTTTCTTT
CASSPRVNTEAFF
>.|TRBV29-1|TRBJ2-3|.
TGCAGCGCCGAGGGAGGCGCAGATACGCAGTATTTT
CSAEGGADTQYF
>.|TRBV10-3|TRBJ2-1|.
TGTGCCATCAGTGAATTGGGGGCCTTGGGTGAGCAGTTCTTC
CAISELGALGEQFF
>.|TRBV21-1|TRBJ2-3|.
TGTGCCAGCAGCCGAATCTGTCGGGGCGGGAGTTGTCCCCTACTCACAGATACGCAGTATTTT
CASSRICRGGSCPLLTDTQYF
>.|TRBV7-4|TRBJ2-1|TRBD1
TGTGCCAGCAGCTGCGGACAGGGCGGGTCCAATGAGCAGTTCTTC
CASSCGQGGSNEQFF
>.|TRBV4-1|TRBJ2-3|.
TGCGCCAGCAGCCAAGTCAGCGGCAGCACAGATACGCAGTATTTT
CASSQVSGSTDTQYF
>few|TRBV7-3|TRBJ2-6|TRBD1
TGTGCCAGCAGCTTAATAGGACAGGGGTCTGGGGCCAACGTCCTGACTTTC
CASSLIGQGSGANVLTF
>.|TRBV7-9|TRBJ2-3|TRBD2
TGTGCCAGCAGCTTATCTAGCGGGAGAACAGATACGCAGTATTTT
CASSLSSGRTDTQYF
>.|TRBV7-9|TRBJ2-6|.
TGTGCCAGCAGCGGGACTTGGGCTGGGGCCAACGTCCTGACTTTC
CASSGTWAGANVLTF
>few|TRBV10-3|TRBJ2-3|.
TGTGCCATCAGCAACAGGGCGGTCGGCACAGATACGCAGTATTTT
CAISNRAVGTDTQYF
>once|TRBV9|TRBJ1-4|.
TGTGCCAGCAGCGTTACACCGGCAACTAATGAAAAACTGTTTTTT
CASSVTPATNEKLFF